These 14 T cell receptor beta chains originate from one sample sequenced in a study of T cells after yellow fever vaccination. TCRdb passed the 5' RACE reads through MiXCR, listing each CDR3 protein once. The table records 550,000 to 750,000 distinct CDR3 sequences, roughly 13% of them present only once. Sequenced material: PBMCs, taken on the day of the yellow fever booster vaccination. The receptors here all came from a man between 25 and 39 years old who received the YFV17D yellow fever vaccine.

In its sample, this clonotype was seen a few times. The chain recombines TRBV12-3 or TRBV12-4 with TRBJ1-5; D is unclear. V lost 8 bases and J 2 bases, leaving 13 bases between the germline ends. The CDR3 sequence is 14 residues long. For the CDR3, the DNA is TGTGCCAGCCTTGATGGGGTTGGCAATCAGCCCCAGCATTTT. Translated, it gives CASLDGVGNQPQHF.

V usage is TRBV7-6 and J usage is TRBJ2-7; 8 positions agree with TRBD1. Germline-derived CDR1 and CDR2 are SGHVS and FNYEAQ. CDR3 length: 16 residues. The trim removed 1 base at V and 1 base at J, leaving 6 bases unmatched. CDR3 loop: CASSLGWTGLSYEQYF. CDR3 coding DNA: TGTGCCAGCAGCTTAGGCTGGACAGGGTTATCCTACGAGCAGTACTTC.

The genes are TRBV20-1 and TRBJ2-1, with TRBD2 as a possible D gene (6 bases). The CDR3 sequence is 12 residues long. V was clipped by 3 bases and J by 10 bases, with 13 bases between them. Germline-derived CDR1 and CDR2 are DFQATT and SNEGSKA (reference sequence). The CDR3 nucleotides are TGCAGTGCTAGGGTAGCGGCGCGGGAGCAGTTCTTC. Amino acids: CSARVAAREQFF.

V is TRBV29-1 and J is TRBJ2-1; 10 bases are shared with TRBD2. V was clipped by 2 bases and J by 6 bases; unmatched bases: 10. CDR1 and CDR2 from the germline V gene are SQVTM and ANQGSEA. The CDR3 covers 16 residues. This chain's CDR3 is CSVESLLAGSFNEQFF. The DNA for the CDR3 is TGCAGCGTTGAATCCCTACTAGCGGGATCGTTCAATGAGCAGTTCTTC.

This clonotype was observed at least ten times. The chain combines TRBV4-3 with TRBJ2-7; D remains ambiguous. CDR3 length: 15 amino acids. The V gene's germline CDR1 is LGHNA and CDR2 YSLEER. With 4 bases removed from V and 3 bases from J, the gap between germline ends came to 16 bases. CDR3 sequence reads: CASSLLPEINYEQYF. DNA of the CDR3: TGCGCCAGCAGCCTTTTGCCGGAGATAAACTACGAGCAGTACTTC.

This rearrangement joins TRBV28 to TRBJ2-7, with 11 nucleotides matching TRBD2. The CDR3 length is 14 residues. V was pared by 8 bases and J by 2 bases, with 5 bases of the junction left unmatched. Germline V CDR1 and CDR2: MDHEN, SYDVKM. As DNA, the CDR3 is TGTGCCAGCCTTCCGGGACTAGCGGCCTACGAGCAGTACTTC. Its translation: CASLPGLAAYEQYF.

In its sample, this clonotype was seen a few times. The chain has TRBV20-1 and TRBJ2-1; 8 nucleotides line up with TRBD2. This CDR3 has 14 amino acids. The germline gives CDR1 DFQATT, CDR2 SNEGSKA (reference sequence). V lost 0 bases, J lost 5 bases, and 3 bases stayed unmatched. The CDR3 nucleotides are TGCAGTGCTAGAGATCAGCGGGGGAACAATGAGCAGTTCTTC. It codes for CSARDQRGNNEQFF.

The CDR3 DNA reads TGTGCCAGCAGAGGTAGACAGGGAGGGAACACTGAAGCTTTCTTT. Protein sequence: CASRGRQGGNTEAFF. V usage is TRBV7-2 and J usage is TRBJ1-1; 7 bases match TRBD1. The CDR3 loop spans 15 amino acids. V lost 6 bases to trimming and J lost 1 base; unmatched junction nucleotides: 8. Germline V gene data show CDR1 as SGHTA and CDR2 as FQGNSA. Drawing the rest from reference TRBV7-2 and TRBJ1-1, the complete variable domain is GAGVSQSPSNKVTEKGKDVELRCDPISGHTALYWYRQSLGQGLEFLIYFQGNSAPDKSGLPSDRFSAERTGGSVSTLTIQRTQQEDSAVYLCASRGRQGGNTEAFFGQGTRLTVV.

CDR3 loop: CASSVRYGRIGDSYEQYF. As DNA, the CDR3 is TGTGCCAGCAGCGTTCGGTACGGGAGGATAGGGGATTCCTACGAGCAGTACTTC. The chain has TRBV9 and TRBJ2-7, with 7 bases that match TRBD2. CDR1 SGDLS and CDR2 YYNGEE come from the germline V gene. The CDR3 is 18 residues long. J gave up 1 base and V 2 bases, and 15 bases lay outside the gene matches.

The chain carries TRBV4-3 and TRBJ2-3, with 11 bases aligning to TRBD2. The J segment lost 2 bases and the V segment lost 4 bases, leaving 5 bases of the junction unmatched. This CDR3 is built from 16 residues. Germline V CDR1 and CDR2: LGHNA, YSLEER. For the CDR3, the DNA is TGCGCCAGCAGCCCAGGGGGACTAGCGGCCACAGATACGCAGTATTTT. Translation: CASSPGGLAATDTQYF.

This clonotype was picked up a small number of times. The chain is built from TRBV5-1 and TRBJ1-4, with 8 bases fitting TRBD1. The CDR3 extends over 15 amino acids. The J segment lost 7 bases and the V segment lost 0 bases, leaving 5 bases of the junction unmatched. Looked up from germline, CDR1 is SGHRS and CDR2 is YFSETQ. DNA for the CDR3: TGCGCCAGCAGCTTGGATGGACAGGGACGTGAAAAACTGTTTTTT. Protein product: CASSLDGQGREKLFF.

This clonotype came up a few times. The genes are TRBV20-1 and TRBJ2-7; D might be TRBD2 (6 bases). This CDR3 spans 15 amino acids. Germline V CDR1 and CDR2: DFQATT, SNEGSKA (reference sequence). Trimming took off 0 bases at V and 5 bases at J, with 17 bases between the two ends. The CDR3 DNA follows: TGCAGTGCTAGAGATTTCGAACGGGAGACTCACGAGCAGTACTTC. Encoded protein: CSARDFERETHEQYF.

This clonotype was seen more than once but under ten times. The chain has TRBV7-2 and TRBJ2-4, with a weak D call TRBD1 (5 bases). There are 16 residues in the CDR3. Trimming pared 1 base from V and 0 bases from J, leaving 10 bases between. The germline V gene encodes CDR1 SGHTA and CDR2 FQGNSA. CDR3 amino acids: CASSLDRTLAKNIQYF. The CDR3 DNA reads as TGTGCCAGCAGCTTAGACAGGACCCTAGCCAAAAACATTCAGTACTTC.

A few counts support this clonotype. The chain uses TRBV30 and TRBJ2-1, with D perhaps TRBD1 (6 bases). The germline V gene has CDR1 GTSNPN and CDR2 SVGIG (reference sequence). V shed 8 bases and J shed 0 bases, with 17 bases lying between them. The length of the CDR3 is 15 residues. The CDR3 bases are TGTGCCGCCCCCCGTGTAGGGGGCTCCTACAATGAGCAGTTCTTC. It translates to CAAPRVGGSYNEQFF.